Sequencing of this T cell receptor beta chain was carried out in a study of PD-1 blockade in classical Hodgkin lymphoma. Exposure to brentuximab vedotin varied, and each patient had relapsed following autologous stem cell transplantation. The protocol was immunoSEQ multiplex PCR, while the TCRdb copy is restricted to in-frame clones and leaves out a portion. The repertoire holds roughly 26,000 clones, with about nine tenths as singletons. CDR1 and CDR2 from the germline V gene are SEHNR and FQNEAQ (reference sequence). The V end was cut by 3 bases, the J end by 13 bases, with 16 bases between. CDR3 length: 13 residues.

The TCR was taken from a human donor with classical Hodgkin lymphoma. This specimen was peripheral blood mononuclear cells (PBMCs), taken at baseline. The gene calls are TRBV7-9 and TRBJ2-4; tentative D call: TRBD2 (7 bases). The CDR3: CASSFGTTTSQYF. In DNA form, the CDR3 reads TGTGCCAGCAGCTTCGGGACAACGACTAGCCAGTACTTC.